Following are 9 T cell receptor beta chains from one sample sequenced in a study of beta chain features in type 1 diabetes (dated by TCRdb to the late 2010s). What the research found in general, with its limitations: In all four CD4+ subsets, TCRB CDR3 length was moderately but significantly shorter in type 1 diabetes patients.

These receptors lack a known antigen. Library prep was done by the immunoSEQ multiplex PCR assay. The entire amount of isolated RNA was reverse transcribed using the High Capacity cDNA Reverse Transcription Kit, so the sequenced TCRB transcripts were expressed ones. TCRdb provides this immuneACCESS table in a form limited to in-frame rearrangements. Some clones are lacking; in checked studies, under half of them reflect an unresolved V gene, and why the rest are absent is not known. The sample profile shows about 160,000 clones; approximately 7.8% of them were found once. The ten largest clones take up about 0.9% of the sample. The specimen was central memory CD4+ T cells from blood. The receptors come from a woman aged 40 to 50 with type 1 diabetes.

This clone occurred a few times. The rearrangement joins TRBV28 to TRBJ2-3; D unresolved. Trimming stripped 8 bases from V and 2 bases from J, with 11 bases between. The CDR3 runs to 13 residues. Germline assignment: CDR1 MDHEN and CDR2 SYDVKM. CDR3 coding DNA: TGTGCCAGCCGACTTTCTCACACAGATACGCAGTATTTT. Its translation: CASRLSHTDTQYF.

The chain links TRBV10-3 to TRBJ2-3; 11 bases map to TRBD2. CDR1 is ENHRY and CDR2 is SYGVKD in the germline V gene. There are 16 residues in the CDR3. J lost 3 bases, V lost 4 bases, and 6 bases had no gene match. CDR3 coding DNA: TGTGCCATCAGTGGCACTAGCGGGGGAGGGACAGATACGCAGTATTTT. It specifies CAISGTSGGGTDTQYF.

The sample holds a few counts of this clone. The chain has TRBV4-3 and TRBJ2-6, with TRBD1 as a possible D gene (5 bases). Trimming cost V 4 bases and J 9 bases, with 16 bases left between them. Germline V gives CDR1 LGHNA, CDR2 YSLEER. The CDR3 loop spans 15 amino acids. CDR3 in amino acids: CASSLRYSGRNVLTF. The CDR3 DNA reads TGCGCCAGCAGCCTGAGGTATTCAGGGCGCAACGTCCTGACTTTC.

The CDR3 DNA is TGTGCCAGTAGCGAGACAGGGGGCATCGGGGAGCTGTTTTTT. Translation: CASSETGGIGELFF. The V call is TRBV19, the J call TRBJ2-2; 10 nucleotides match TRBD1. V lost 6 bases to trimming and J lost 7 bases; unmatched junction nucleotides: 5. The CDR3 totals 14 residues. Germline lookup yields CDR1 LNHDA and CDR2 SQIVND (reference sequence).

The chain couples TRBV14 to TRBJ2-5, with 9 bases matching TRBD2. The CDR3 is 15 residues long. V lost 2 bases, J lost 4 bases, and 5 bases stayed unmatched. Germline CDR1 SGHDN, CDR2 FVKESK. The CDR3 nucleotides are TGTGCCAGCAGCCAAATAGCGGGAGTCAGAGAGACCCAGTACTTC. This sequence encodes CASSQIAGVRETQYF.

The rearrangement links TRBV5-1 to TRBJ1-1, with D uncertain. Trimming left V 0 bases short and J 1 base short, with 7 bases between. Germline lookup yields CDR1 SGHRS and CDR2 YFSETQ. The CDR3 is 14 amino acids. CDR3 nucleotides: TGCGCCAGCAGCTTGGCCGGTGGGAACACTGAAGCTTTCTTT. This encodes CASSLAGGNTEAFF.

There are a few counts of this clone. The chain has TRBV30 and TRBJ1-1; tentatively, D is TRBD1 (6 bases). Germline V gene data show CDR1 as GTSNPN and CDR2 as SVGIG (reference sequence). The ends were cut back, 3 bases at V and 7 bases at J, with 12 bases in the middle. The CDR3 consists of 12 residues. For the CDR3, the DNA is TGTGCCTGGAGCCTAGGGGGGGGTGAAGCTTTCTTT. Protein sequence: CAWSLGGGEAFF.

This clone appeared a few times. This chain uses TRBV7-9 with TRBJ2-7; 12 bases fit TRBD2. Germline V gene data show CDR1 as SEHNR and CDR2 as FQNEAQ (reference sequence). V gave up 1 base and J gave up 6 bases; unmatched junction bases: 7. The CDR3 runs 16 residues. In DNA form, the CDR3 reads TGTGCCAGCAGCTTAGGCCCCACTAGCGGGGGGATCGAGCAGTACTTC. It codes for CASSLGPTSGGIEQYF.

In this sample, this clone turned up a few times. The chain has TRBV6-5 and TRBJ2-1; 7 nucleotides align to TRBD2. The germline V gene encodes CDR1 MNHEY and CDR2 SVGAGI. The CDR3 is 12 amino acids. The V and J ends lost 4 bases and 14 bases, in that order; junction bases with no gene match: 8. This CDR3 is CASSSRGVNKFF. CDR3 bases: TGTGCCAGCAGTTCCCGGGGGGTGAATAAGTTCTTC.